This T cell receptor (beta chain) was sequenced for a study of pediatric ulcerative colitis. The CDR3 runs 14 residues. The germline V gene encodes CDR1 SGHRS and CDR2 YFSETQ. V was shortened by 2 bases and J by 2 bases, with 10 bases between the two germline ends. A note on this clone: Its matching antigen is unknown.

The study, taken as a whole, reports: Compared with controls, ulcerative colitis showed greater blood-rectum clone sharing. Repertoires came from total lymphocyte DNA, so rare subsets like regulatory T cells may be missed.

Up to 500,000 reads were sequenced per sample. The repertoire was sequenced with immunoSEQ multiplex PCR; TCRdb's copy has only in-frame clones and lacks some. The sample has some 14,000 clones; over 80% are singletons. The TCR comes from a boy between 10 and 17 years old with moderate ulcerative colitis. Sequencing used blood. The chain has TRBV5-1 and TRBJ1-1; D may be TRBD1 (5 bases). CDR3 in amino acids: CASSFPGLNTEAFF. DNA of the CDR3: TGCGCCAGCAGCTTTCCGGGGCTCAACACTGAAGCTTTCTTT.